This note documents a single T cell receptor (beta chain) sequence. This specimen comes from a study of blood T cell repertoires in COVID-19. Study-wide context: Samples came from the United States, Italy and Spain, spanning acute and convalescent COVID-19. Sources were T cells, B-cell-depleted T cells, or PBMCs; the material itself was cDNA or gDNA.

CDR1 SEHNR and CDR2 FQNEAQ come from the germline V gene (reference sequence). The J segment lost 5 bases and the V segment lost 5 bases, leaving 7 bases of the junction unmatched. CDR3 size: 14 residues. In the authors' methods: Scientists estimated how many nucleated cells there were by amplifying reference gene primers. Assay used: immunoSEQ multiplex PCR; TCRdb lists only in-frame clones, some missing. The D gene and trimming were derived from the DNA, and the V and J assignments and clone size from that table. The sample lists about 140,000 clones, more than 80% occurring once. The chain uses TRBV7-9 and TRBJ2-5, with TRBD1 matching over 8 bases. The sample comprised peripheral blood. The receptor was isolated from a human donor in a cohort sampled during active COVID-19. The CDR3 nucleotides are TGTGCCAGCAGCGGGGACAGGCTCAGGGAGACCCAGTACTTC. Encoded protein: CASSGDRLRETQYF.